The sequence of this T cell receptor beta chain was determined in a study of human T cells and chemical hapten exposure. Via MiXCR, TCRdb re-called the RACE reads, giving one row per CDR3 protein. The sample holds some 71,000 distinct CDR3 sequences, 11% seen once. Overall study findings and caveats: No change in TCRs above 1 in 1000 frequency was produced by DPC sensitization. Expanded TCR sets contained significantly more large CDR3 similarity clusters than controls.

A note on this clonotype: What it recognizes is unknown.

Indicated time point: patch test 3, about 24 weeks after DPC sensitization. The sample's treatment: therapeutic diphenylcyclopropenone sensitization with weekly scalp DPC. In every case, blood was obtained before the patch test was applied. Extraction of total RNA was performed on unfractionated whole blood. The material sequenced was whole blood, taken in connection with sensitization to the hapten diphenylcyclopropenone (DPC). The clonotype was recovered from a woman in her forties or fifties with alopecia areata. Some clones in this sample may be carry-over from other donors' samples.

The CDR3 sequence: CASSLGDRRYEQYF. CDR3 nucleotide sequence: TGTGCCAGCAGTTTAGGGGACAGGAGATACGAGCAGTACTTC. The V call is TRBV12-3 or TRBV12-4, the J call TRBJ2-7, with 8 bases identical to TRBD1. The ends lost 1 base at V and 4 bases at J; junction bases unmatched: 3. This CDR3 is built from 14 residues.